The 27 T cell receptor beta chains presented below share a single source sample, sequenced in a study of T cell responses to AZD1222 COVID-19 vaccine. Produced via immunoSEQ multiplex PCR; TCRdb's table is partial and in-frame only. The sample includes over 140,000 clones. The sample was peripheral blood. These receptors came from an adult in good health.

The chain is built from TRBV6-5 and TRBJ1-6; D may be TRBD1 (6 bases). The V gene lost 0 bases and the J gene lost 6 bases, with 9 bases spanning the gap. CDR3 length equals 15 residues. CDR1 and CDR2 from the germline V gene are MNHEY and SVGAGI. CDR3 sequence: CASSYSGGLNSPLHF. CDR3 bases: TGTGCCAGCAGTTACTCGGGGGGCCTTAATTCACCCCTCCACTTT.

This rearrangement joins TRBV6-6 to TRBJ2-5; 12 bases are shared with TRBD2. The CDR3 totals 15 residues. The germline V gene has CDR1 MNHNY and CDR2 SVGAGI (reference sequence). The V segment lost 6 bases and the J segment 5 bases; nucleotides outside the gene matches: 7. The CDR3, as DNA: TGTGCCAGCAGATCCGGACTAGCGGGATGGGAGACCCAGTACTTC. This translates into CASRSGLAGWETQYF.

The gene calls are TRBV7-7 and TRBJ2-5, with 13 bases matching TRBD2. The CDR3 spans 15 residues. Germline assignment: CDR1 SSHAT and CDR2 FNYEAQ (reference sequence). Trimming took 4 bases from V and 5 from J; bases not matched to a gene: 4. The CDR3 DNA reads TGTGCCAGCAGCTCGGGACTAGCGGGGATGGAGACCCAGTACTTC. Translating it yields CASSSGLAGMETQYF.

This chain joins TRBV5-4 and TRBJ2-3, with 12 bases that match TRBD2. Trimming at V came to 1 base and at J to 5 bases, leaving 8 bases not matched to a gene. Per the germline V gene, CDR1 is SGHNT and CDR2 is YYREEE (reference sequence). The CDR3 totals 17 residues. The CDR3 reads CASSLPGLAGREDTQYF. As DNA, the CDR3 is TGTGCCAGCAGCTTGCCTGGACTAGCGGGGAGGGAAGATACGCAGTATTTT.

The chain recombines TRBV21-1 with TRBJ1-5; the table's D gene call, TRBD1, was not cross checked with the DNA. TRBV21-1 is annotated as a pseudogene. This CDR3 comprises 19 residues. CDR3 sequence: CASSKKDTGTGARRQPQHF. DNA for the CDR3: TGTGCCAGCAGCAAAAAGGACACCGGGACAGGGGCCCGCAGACAGCCCCAGCATTTT.

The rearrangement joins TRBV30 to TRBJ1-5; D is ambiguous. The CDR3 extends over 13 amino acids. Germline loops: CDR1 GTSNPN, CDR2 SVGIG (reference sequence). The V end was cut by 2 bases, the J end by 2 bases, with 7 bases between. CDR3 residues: CAWSYSRNQPQHF. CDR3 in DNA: TGTGCCTGGAGTTACAGCCGCAATCAGCCCCAGCATTTT.

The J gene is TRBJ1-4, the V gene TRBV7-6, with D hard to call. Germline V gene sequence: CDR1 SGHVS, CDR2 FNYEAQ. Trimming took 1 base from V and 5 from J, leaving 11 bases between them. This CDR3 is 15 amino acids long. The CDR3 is CASSLENLGNEKLFF. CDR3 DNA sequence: TGTGCCAGCAGCTTAGAGAACCTCGGAAATGAAAAACTGTTTTTT.

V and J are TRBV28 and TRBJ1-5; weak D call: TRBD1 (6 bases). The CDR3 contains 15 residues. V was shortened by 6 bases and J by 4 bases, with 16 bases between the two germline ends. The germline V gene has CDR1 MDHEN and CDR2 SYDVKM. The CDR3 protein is CASRPRDIRNQPQHF. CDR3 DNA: TGTGCCAGCAGACCCCGGGACATAAGAAATCAGCCCCAGCATTTT.

CDR3 amino acids: CASSLGGLDEQFF. CDR3 coding DNA: TGTGCCAGCAGCTTAGGGGGGCTGGATGAGCAGTTCTTC. The gene calls are TRBV7-3 and TRBJ2-1; possibly TRBD1 or TRBD2 for D (6 bases each). This CDR3 comprises 13 residues. Germline CDR1 and CDR2: SGHTA and FQGTGA. The ends were cut back, 2 bases at V and 8 bases at J, with 10 bases in the middle.

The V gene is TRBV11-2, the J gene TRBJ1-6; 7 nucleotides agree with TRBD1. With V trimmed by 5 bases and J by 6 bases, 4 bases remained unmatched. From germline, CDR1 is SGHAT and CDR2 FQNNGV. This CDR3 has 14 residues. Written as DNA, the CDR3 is TGTGCCAGCAGCCCACAGGGGTTTAATTCACCCCTCCACTTT. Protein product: CASSPQGFNSPLHF.

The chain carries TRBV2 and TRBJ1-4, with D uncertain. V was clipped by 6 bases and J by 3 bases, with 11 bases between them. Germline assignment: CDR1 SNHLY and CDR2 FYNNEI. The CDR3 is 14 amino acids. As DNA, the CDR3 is TGTGCCAGCAGCCAGGACGGTTCTAATGAAAAACTGTTTTTT. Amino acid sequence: CASSQDGSNEKLFF. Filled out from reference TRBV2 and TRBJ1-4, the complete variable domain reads EPEVTQTPSHQVTQMGQEVILRCVPISNHLYFYWYRQILGQKVEFLVSFYNNEISEKSEIFDDQFSVERPDGSNFTLKIRSTKLEDSAMYFCASSQDGSNEKLFFGSGTQLSVL.

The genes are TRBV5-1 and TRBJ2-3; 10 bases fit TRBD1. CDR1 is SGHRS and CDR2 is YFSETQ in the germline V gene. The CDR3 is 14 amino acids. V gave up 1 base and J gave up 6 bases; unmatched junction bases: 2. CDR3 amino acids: CASSLRQGADTQYF. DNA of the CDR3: TGCGCCAGCAGCTTGAGACAGGGGGCTGATACGCAGTATTTT. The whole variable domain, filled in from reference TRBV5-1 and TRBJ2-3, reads KAGVTQTPRYLIKTRGQQVTLSCSPISGHRSVSWYQQTPGQGLQFLFEYFSETQRNKGNFPGRFSGRQFSNSRSEMNVSTLELGDSALYLCASSLRQGADTQYFGPGTRLTVL.

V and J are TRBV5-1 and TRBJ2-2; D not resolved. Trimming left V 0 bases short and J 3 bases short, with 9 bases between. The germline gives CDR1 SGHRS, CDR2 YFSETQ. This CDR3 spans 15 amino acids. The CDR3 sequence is CASSLGHADTGELFF. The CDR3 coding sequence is TGCGCCAGCAGCTTGGGGCATGCAGACACCGGGGAGCTGTTTTTT.

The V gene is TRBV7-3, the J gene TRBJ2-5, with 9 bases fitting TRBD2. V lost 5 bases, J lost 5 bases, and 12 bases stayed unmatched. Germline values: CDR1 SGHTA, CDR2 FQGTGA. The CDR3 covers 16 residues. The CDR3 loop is CASSPSAGGPMETQYF. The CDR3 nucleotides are TGTGCCAGCAGCCCTTCGGCGGGGGGGCCGATGGAGACCCAGTACTTC.

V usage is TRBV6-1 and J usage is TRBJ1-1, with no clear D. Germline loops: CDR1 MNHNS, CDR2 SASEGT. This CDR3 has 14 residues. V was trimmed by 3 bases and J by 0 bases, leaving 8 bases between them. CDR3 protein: CASSEMGMNTEAFF. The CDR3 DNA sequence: TGTGCCAGCAGTGAGATGGGAATGAACACTGAAGCTTTCTTT.

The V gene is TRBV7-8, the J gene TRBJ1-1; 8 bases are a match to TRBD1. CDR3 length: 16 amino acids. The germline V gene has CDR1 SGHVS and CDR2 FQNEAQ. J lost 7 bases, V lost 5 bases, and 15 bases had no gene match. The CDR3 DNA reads TGTGCCAGCAGCCCGGGACAGGCCATCCTAAGGGGTGAAGCTTTCTTT. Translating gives CASSPGQAILRGEAFF.

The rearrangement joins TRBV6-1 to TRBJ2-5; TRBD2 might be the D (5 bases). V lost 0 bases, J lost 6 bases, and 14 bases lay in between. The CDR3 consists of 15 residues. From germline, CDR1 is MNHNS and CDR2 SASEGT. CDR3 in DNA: TGTGCCAGCAGTGAAGCGCTCGGACTTAGGAAGACCCAGTACTTC. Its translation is CASSEALGLRKTQYF.

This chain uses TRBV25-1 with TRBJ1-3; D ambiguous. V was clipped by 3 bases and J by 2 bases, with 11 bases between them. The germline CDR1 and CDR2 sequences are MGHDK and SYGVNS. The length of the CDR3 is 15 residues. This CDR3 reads CASSDSRLAGNTIYF. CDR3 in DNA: TGTGCCAGCAGTGACAGCAGATTGGCTGGAAACACCATATATTTT.

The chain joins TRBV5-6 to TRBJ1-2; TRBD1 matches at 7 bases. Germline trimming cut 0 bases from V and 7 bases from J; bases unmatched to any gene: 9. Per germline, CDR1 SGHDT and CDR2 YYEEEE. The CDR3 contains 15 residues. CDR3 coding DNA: TGTGCCAGCAGCTTGGATCCGACAGGGCGGGCTGGCTACACCTTC. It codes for CASSLDPTGRAGYTF.

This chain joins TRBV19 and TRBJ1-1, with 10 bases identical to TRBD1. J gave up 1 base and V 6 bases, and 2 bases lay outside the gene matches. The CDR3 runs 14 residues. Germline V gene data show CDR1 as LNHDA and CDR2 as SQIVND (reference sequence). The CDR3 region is CASSRDRGNTEAFF. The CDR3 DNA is TGTGCCAGTAGCCGGGACAGGGGGAACACTGAAGCTTTCTTT.

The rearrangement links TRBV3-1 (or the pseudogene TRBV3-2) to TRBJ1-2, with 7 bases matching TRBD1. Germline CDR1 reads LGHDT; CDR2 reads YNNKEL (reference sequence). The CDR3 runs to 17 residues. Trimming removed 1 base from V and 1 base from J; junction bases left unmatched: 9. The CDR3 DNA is TGTGCCAGCAGCCAAGCCGACAGGGCCTACGATAACTATGGCTACACCTTC. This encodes CASSQADRAYDNYGYTF.

The CDR3 DNA sequence: TGTGCCAGCAGCTTATATGTGGGACGTGGCTACACCTTC. Translation: CASSLYVGRGYTF. The chain joins TRBV7-3 to TRBJ1-2; weak D call: TRBD1 (5 bases). In germline, CDR1 is SGHTA, CDR2 FQGTGA. The CDR3 is made up of 13 amino acids. The V gene lost 2 bases and the J gene lost 7 bases, with 11 bases spanning the gap.

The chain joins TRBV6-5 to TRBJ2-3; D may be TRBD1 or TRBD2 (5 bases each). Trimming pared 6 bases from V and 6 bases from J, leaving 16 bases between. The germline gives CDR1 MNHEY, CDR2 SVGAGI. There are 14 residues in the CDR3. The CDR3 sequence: CASRRGPAGDTQYF. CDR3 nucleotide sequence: TGTGCCAGCAGGAGGGGACCTGCAGGTGATACGCAGTATTTT.

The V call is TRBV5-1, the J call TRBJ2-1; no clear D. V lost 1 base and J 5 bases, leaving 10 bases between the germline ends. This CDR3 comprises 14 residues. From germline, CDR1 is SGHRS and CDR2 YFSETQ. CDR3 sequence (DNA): TGCGCCAGCAGCTTGCTGGGTCTAAACAATGAGCAGTTCTTC. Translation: CASSLLGLNNEQFF.

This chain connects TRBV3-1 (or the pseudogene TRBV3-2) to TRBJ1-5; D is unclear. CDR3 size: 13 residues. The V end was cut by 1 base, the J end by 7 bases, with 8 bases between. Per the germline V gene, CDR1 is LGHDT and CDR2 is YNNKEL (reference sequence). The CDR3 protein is CASSQAVGQPQHF. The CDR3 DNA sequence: TGTGCCAGCAGCCAAGCGGTCGGGCAGCCCCAGCATTTT.

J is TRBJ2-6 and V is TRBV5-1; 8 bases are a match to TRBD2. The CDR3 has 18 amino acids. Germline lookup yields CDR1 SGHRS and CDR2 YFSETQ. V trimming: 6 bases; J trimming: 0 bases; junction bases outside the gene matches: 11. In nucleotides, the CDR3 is TGCGCCAGCATCCGGGGGGGGCAGGCCCCCTCTGGGGCCAACGTCCTGACTTTC. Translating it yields CASIRGGQAPSGANVLTF.

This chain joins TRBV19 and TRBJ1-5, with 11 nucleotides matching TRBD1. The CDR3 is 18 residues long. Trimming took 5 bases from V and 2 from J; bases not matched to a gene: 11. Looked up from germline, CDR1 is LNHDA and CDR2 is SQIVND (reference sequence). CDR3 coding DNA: TGTGCCAGTAGTGGACCCGGGACAGGGGGGCGCGGCAATCAGCCCCAGCATTTT. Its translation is CASSGPGTGGRGNQPQHF.